This T cell receptor beta chain was observed in a study of CD4 T cells in relation to SARS-CoV-2 and coronaviruses. Deep TCR-beta sequencing used DNA from uncultured naive and memory CD4+ T cells. Assay: immunoSEQ multiplex PCR; the TCRdb copy retains only in-frame clones and omits some. Among tens of thousands of clones listed, around 90% were seen once. Concerning this clone: The sample carries other DNA sequences with the same CDR3.

Germline V CDR1 and CDR2: MNHEY, SVGAGI. The CDR3 totals 16 residues. The ends were cut back, 3 bases at V and 0 bases at J, with 12 bases in the middle. The sample taken for sequencing was naive CD4+ T cells from PBMCs. Noted subset: naive CD4+ T cells isolated by negative enrichment. The V and J genes are TRBV6-5 and TRBJ2-1; D perhaps matches TRBD2 (6 bases). This sequence was found in an adult with COVID-19. Written as DNA, the CDR3 is TGTGCCAGCAGTTATGGGGTCGGGAGCTCCTACAATGAGCAGTTCTTC. This gives the protein CASSYGVGSSYNEQFF.